The following is a TCR beta chain sequence with its context. The record originates from a study of T cell changes during pregnancy in multiple sclerosis. The assay was immunoSEQ multiplex PCR, and TCRdb's table has in-frame clones only and misses some. The profile shows around 80,000 clones, approximately 90% of them singletons. The CDR3 extends over 12 amino acids. Trimming removed 4 bases from V and 2 bases from J, with 6 bases in between. Germline CDR1 and CDR2: MNHNS and SASEGT. This clonotype was sampled from a female donor with multiple sclerosis, enrolled in a pregnancy study. Source: peripheral blood, taken before pregnancy. The chain has TRBV6-1 and TRBJ2-7, with D tentatively TRBD1 (5 bases). CDR3 amino acids: CASSGQTYEQYF. CDR3 nucleotides: TGTGCCAGCAGTGGACAGACCTACGAGCAGTACTTC.